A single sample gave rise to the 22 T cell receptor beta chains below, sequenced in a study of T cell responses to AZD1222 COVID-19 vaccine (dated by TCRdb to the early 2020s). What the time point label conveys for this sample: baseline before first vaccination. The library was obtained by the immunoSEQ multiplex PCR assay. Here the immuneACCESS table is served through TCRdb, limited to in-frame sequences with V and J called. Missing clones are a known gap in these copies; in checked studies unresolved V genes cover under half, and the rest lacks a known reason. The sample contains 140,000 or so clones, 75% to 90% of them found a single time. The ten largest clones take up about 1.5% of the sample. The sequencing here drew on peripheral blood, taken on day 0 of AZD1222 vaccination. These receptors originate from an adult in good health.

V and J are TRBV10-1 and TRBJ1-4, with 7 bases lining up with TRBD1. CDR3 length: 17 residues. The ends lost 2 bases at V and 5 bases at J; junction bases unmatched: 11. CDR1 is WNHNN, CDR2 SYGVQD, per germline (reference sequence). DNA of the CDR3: TGCGCCAGCAGTGAGCCTACTGACAGGGTTAGAAATGAAAAACTGTTTTTT. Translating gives CASSEPTDRVRNEKLFF.

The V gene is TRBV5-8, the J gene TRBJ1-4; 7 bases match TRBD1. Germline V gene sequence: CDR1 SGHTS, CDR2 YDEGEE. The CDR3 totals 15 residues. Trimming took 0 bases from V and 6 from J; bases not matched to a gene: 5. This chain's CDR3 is CASSLEGGGHEKLFF. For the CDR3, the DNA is TGTGCCAGCAGCTTGGAAGGGGGCGGTCATGAAAAACTGTTTTTT.

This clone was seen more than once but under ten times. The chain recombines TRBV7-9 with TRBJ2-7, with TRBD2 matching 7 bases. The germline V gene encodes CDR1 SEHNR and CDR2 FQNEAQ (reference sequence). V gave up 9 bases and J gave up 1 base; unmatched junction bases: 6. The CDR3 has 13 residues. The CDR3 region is CASSTSRSYEQYF. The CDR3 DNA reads TGTGCCAGTTCGACTAGCCGGTCCTACGAGCAGTACTTC.

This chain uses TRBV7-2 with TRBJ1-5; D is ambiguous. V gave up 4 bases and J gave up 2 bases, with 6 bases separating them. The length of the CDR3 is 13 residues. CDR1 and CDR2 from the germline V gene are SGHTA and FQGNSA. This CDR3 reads CASSSRGNQPQHF. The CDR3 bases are TGTGCCAGCAGCTCCCGCGGCAATCAGCCCCAGCATTTT.

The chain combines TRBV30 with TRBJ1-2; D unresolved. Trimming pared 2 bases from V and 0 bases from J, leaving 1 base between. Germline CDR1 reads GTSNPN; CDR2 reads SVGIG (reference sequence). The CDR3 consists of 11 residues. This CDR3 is CAWSTNYGYTF. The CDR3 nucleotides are TGTGCCTGGAGTACTAACTATGGCTACACCTTC.

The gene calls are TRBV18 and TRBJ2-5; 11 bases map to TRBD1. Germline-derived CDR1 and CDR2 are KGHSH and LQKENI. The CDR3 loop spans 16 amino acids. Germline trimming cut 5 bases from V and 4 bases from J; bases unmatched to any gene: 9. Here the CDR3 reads CASSTAGTGGRETQYF. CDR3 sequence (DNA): TGTGCCAGCTCAACTGCCGGGACAGGGGGGAGAGAGACCCAGTACTTC.

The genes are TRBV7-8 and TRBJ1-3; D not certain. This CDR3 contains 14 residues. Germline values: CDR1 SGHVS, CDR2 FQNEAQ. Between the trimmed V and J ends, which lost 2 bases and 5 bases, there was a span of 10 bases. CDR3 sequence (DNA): TGTGCCAGCAGCTTACCAGGCGTGAGAAACACCATATATTTT. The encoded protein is CASSLPGVRNTIYF.

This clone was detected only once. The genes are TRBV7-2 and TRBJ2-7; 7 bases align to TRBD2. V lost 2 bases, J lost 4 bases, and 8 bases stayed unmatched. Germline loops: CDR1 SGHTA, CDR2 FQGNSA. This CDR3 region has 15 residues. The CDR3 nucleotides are TGTGCCAGCAGCTTATCCGGGACTACACAATACGAGCAGTACTTC. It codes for CASSLSGTTQYEQYF.

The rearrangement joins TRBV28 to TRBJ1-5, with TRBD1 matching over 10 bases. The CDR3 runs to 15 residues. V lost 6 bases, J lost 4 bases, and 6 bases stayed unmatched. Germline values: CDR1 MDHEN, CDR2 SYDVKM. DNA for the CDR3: TGTGCCAGCAGCTCGGGACAGGGGAGGAATCAGCCCCAGCATTTT. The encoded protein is CASSSGQGRNQPQHF.

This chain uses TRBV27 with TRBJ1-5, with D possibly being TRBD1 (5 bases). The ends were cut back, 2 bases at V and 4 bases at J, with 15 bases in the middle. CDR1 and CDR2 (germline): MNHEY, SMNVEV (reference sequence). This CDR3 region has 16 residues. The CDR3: CASSLRTGGGNQPQHF. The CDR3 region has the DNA TGTGCCAGCAGTTTAAGAACCGGTGGGGGAAATCAGCCCCAGCATTTT.

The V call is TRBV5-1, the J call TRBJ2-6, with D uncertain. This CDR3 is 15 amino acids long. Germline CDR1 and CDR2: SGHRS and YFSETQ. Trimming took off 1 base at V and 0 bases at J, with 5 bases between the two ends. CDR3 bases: TGCGCCAGCAGCTTGAGTATCTCTGGGGCCAACGTCCTGACTTTC. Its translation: CASSLSISGANVLTF.

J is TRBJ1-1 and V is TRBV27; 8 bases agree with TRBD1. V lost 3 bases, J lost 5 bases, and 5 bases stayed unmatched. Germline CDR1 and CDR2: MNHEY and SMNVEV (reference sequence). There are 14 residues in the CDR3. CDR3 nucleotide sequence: TGTGCCAGCAGTTTCAGGGGGCTAACAACTGAAGCTTTCTTT. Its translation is CASSFRGLTTEAFF.

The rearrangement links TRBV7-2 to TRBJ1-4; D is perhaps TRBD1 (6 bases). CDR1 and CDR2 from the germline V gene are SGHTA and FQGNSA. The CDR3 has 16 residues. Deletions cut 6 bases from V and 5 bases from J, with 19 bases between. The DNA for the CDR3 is TGTGCCAGCAGTAGAGACAGGCCCGAGTTGAATGAAAAACTGTTTTTT. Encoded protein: CASSRDRPELNEKLFF.

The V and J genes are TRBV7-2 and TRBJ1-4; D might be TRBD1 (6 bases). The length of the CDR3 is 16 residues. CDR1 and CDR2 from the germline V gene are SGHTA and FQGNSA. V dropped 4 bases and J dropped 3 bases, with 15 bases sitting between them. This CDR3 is CASSSGEVSPNEKLFF. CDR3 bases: TGTGCCAGCAGCTCAGGGGAGGTCTCCCCTAATGAAAAACTGTTTTTT.

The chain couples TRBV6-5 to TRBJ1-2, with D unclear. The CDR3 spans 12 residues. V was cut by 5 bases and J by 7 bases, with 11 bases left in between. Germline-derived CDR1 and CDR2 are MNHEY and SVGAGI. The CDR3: CASSRPRGGYTF. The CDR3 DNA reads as TGTGCCAGCAGTCGCCCGAGAGGTGGCTACACCTTC.

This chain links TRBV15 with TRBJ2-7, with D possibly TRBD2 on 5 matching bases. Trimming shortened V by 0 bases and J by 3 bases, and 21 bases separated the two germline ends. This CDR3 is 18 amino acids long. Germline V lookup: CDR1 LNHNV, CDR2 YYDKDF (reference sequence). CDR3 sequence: CATSRDSDSDYPNYEQYF. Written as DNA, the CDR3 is TGTGCCACCAGCAGAGACTCGGATTCAGACTACCCGAACTACGAGCAGTACTTC.

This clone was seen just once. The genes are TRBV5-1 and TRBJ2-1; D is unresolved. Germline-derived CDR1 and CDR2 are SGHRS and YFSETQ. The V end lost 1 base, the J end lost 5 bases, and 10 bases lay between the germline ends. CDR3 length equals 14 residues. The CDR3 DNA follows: TGCGCCAGCAGCTTGAGTATCCCTAACAATGAGCAGTTCTTC. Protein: CASSLSIPNNEQFF.

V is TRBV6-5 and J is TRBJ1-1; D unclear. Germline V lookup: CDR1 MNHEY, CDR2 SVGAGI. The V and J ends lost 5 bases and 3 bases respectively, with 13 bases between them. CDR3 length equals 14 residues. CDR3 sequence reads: CASSPLGGYTEAFF. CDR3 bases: TGTGCCAGCAGTCCCCTGGGAGGGTACACTGAAGCTTTCTTT.

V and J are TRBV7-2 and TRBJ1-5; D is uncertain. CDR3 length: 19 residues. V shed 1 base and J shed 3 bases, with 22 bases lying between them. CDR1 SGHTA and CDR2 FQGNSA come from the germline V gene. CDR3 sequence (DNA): TGTGCCAGCAGCTTAGGGGTGGTGGCAGAAGGTAGACTCAATCAGCCCCAGCATTTT. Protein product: CASSLGVVAEGRLNQPQHF. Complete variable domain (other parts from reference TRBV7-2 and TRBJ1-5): GAGVSQSPSNKVTEKGKDVELRCDPISGHTALYWYRQSLGQGLEFLIYFQGNSAPDKSGLPSDRFSAERTGGSVSTLTIQRTQQEDSAVYLCASSLGVVAEGRLNQPQHFGDGTRLSIL.

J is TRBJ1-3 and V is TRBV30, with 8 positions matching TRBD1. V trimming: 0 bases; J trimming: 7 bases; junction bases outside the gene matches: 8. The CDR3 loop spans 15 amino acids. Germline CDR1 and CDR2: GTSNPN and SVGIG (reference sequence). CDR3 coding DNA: TGTGCCTGGAGTGTAACGTTTCAGGGGGCTAACACCATATATTTT. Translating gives CAWSVTFQGANTIYF.

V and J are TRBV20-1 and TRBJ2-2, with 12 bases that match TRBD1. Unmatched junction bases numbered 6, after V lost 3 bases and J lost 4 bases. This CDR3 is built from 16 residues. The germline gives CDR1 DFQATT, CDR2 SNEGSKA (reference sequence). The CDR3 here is CSASRGTGGPTGELFF. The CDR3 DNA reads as TGCAGTGCTAGTAGGGGGACAGGGGGCCCCACCGGGGAGCTGTTTTTT.

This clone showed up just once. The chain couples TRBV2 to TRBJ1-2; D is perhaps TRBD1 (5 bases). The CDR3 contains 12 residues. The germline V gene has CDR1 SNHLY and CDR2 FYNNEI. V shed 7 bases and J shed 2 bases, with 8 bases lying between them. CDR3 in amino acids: CASTGHNYGYTF. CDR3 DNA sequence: TGTGCCAGCACCGGACACAACTATGGCTACACCTTC.